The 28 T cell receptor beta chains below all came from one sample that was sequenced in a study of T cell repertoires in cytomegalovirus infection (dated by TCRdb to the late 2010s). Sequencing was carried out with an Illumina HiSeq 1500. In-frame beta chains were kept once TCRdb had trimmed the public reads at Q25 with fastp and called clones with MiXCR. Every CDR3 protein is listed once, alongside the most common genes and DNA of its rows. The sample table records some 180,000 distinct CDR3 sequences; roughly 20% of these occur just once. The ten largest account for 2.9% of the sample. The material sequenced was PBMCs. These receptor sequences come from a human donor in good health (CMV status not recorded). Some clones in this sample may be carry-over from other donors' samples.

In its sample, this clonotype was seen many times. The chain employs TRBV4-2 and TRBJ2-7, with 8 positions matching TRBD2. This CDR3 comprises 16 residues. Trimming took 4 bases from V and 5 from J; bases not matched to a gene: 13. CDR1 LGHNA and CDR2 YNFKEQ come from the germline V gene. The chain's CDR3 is CASSPGGSGRLHEQYF. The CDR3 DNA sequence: TGTGCCAGCAGCCCGGGGGGCAGCGGGAGACTTCACGAGCAGTACTTC.

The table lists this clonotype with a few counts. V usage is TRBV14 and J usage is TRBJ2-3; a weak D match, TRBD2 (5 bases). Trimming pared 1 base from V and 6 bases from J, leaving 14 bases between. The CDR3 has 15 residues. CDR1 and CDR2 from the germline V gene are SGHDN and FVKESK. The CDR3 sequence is CASSQGSANWDTQYF. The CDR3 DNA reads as TGTGCCAGCAGCCAAGGTAGCGCTAACTGGGATACGCAGTATTTT.

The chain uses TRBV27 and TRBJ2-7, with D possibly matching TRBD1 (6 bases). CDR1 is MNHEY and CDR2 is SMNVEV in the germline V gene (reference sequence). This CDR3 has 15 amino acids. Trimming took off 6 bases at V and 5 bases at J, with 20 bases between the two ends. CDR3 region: CASSPRTVLSNEQYF. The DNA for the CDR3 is TGTGCCAGCAGCCCTAGGACAGTTTTGTCCAACGAGCAGTACTTC.

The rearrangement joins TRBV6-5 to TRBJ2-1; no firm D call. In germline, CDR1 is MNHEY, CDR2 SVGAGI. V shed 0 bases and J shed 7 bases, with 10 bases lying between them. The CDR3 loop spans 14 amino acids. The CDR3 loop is CASSYSLQNNEQFF. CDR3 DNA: TGTGCCAGCAGTTACTCCCTCCAGAATAATGAGCAGTTCTTC.

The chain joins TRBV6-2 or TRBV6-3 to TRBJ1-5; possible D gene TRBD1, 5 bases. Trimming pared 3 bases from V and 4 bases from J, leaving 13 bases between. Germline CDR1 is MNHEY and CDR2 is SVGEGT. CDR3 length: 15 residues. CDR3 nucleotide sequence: TGTGCCAGCAGTTATGGCTCCGGGGGTAATCAGCCCCAGCATTTT. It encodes CASSYGSGGNQPQHF.

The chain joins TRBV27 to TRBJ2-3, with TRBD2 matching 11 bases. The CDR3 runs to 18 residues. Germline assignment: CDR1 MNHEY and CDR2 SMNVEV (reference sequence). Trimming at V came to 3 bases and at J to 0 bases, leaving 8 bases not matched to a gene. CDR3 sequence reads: CASSFLAGGLSSTDTQYF. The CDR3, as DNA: TGTGCCAGCAGTTTTCTAGCGGGGGGCCTATCTAGCACAGATACGCAGTATTTT.

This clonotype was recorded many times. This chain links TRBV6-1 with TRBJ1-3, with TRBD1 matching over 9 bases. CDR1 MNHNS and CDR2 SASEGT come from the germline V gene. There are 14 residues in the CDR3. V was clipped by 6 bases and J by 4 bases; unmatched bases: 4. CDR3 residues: CASSLGTGGNTIYF. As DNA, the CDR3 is TGTGCCAGCAGCCTCGGGACAGGGGGAAACACCATATATTTT.

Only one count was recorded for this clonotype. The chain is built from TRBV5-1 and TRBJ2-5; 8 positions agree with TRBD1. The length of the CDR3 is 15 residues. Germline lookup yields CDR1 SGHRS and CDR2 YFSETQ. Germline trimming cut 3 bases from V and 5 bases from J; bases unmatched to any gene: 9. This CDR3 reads CASSSADRAVETQYF. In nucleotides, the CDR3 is TGCGCCAGCAGCTCGGCGGACAGGGCGGTGGAGACCCAGTACTTC.

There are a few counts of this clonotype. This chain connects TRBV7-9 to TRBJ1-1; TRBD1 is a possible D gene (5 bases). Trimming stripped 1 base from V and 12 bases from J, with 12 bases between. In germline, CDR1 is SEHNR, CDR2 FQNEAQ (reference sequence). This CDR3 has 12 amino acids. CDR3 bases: TGTGCCAGCAGCTTAGAGGCAGGGATGACTTTCTTT. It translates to CASSLEAGMTFF.

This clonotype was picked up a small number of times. This chain's CDR3 is CASSLSQGANYGYTF. The CDR3 region has the DNA TGTGCCAGCAGCTTATCACAGGGAGCTAACTATGGCTACACCTTC. The chain carries TRBV7-2 and TRBJ1-2, with D perhaps TRBD1 (6 bases). The V gene's germline CDR1 is SGHTA and CDR2 FQGNSA. V was shortened by 2 bases and J by 0 bases, with 10 bases between the two germline ends. The CDR3 runs to 15 residues.

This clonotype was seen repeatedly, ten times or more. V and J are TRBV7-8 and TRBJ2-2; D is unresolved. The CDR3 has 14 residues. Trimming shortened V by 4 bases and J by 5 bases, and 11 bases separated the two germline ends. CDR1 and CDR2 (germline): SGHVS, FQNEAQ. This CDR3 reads CASSYQTTTGELFF. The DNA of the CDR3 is TGTGCCAGCAGCTACCAGACGACGACCGGGGAGCTGTTTTTT.

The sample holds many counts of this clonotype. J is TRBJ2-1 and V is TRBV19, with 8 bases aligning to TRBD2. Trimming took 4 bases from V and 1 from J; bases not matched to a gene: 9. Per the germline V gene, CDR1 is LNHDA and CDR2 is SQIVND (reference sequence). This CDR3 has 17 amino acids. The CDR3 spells CASSTSASGSSYNEQFF. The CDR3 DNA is TGTGCCAGTAGTACGTCCGCTAGCGGGTCTTCCTACAATGAGCAGTTCTTC.

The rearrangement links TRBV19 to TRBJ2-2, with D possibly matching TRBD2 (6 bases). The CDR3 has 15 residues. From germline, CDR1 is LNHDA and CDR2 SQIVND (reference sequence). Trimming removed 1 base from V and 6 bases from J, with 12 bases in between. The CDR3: CASSIAGVSAGELFF. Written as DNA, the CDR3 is TGTGCCAGTAGTATAGCGGGAGTATCGGCCGGGGAGCTGTTTTTT. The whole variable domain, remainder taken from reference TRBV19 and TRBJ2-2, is DGGITQSPKYLFRKEGQNVTLSCEQNLNHDAMYWYRQDPGQGLRLIYYSQIVNDFQKGDIAEGYSVSREKKESFPLTVTSAQKNPTAFYLCASSIAGVSAGELFFGEGSRLTVL.

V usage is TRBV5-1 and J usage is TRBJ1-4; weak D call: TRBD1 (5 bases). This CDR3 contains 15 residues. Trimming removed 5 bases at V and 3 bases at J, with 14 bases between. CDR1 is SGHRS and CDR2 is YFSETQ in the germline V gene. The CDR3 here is CASRPTGKSNEKLFF. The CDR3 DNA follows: TGCGCCAGCAGACCCACAGGAAAGTCTAATGAAAAACTGTTTTTT.

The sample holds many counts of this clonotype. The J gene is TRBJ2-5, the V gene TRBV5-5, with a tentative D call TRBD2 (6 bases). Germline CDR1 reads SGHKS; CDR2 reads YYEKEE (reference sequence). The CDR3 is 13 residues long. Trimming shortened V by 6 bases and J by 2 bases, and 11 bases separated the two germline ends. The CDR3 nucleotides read TGTGCCAGCAAACGGGGAGGACAAGAGACCCAGTACTTC. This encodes CASKRGGQETQYF.

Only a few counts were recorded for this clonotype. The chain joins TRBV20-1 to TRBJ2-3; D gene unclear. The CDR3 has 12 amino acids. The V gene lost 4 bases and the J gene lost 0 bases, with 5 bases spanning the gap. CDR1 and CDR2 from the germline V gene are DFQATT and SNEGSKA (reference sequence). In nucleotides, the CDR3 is TGCAGTGCTACCCCTAGCACAGATACGCAGTATTTT. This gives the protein CSATPSTDTQYF.

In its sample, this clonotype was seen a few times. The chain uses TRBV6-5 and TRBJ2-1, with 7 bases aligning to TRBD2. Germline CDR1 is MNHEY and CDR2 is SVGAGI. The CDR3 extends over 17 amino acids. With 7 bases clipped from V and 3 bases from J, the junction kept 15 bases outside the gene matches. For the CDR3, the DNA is TGTGCCAGCACTCCACCACTCGGAGCGGGGCTCTACAATGAGCAGTTCTTC. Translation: CASTPPLGAGLYNEQFF.

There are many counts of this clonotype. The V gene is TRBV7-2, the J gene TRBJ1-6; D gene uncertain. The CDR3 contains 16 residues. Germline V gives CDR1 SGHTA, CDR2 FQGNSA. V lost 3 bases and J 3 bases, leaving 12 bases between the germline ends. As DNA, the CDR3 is TGTGCCAGCAGCTTGTCAGATACTCACTATAATTCACCCCTCCACTTT. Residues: CASSLSDTHYNSPLHF.

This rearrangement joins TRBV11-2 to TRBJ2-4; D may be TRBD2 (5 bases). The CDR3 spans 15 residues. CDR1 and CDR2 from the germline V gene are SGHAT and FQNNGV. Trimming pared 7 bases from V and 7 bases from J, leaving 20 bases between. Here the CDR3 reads CASTVLGSPGNIQYF. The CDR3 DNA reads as TGTGCCAGCACCGTTCTTGGGAGTCCGGGCAACATTCAGTACTTC.

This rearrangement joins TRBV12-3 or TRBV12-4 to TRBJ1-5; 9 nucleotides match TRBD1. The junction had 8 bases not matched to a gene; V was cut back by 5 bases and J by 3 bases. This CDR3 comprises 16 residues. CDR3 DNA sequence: TGTGCCAGCAGTCGCCGGGACAGGGCCTCCAATCAGCCCCAGCATTTT. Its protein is CASSRRDRASNQPQHF.

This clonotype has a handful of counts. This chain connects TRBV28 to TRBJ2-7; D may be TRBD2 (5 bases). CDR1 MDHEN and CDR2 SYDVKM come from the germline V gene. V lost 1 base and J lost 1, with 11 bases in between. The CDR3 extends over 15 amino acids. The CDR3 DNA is TGTGCCAGCAGTTTATTAGCGAGAGGGTCCTACGAGCAGTACTTC. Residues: CASSLLARGSYEQYF.

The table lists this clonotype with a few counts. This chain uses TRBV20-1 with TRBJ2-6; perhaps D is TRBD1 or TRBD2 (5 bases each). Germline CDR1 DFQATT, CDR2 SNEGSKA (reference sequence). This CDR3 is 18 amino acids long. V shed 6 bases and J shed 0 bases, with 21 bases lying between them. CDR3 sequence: CSAGSSLGVRSGANVLTF. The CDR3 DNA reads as TGCAGTGCCGGATCATCTCTGGGGGTTCGCTCTGGGGCCAACGTCCTGACTTTC.

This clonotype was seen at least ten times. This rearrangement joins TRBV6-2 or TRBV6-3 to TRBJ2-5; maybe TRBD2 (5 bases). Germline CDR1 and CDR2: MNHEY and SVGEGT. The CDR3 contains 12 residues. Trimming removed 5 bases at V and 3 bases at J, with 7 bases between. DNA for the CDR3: TGTGCCAGCAGTCCCGGGGAAGAGACCCAGTACTTC. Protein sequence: CASSPGEETQYF.

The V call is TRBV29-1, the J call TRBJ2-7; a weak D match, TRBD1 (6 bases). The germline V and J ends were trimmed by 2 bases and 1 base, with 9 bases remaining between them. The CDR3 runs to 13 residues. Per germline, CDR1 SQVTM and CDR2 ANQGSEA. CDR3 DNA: TGCAGCGTTGAACAGGACAGATCCTACGAGCAGTACTTC. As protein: CSVEQDRSYEQYF.

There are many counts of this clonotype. The CDR3 protein is CASRDGRGAFF. CDR3 coding DNA: TGTGCCTCCCGGGACGGCCGAGGTGCTTTCTTT. This chain uses TRBV6-1 with TRBJ1-1; maybe TRBD1 (5 bases). Deletions cut 11 bases from V and 11 bases from J, with 18 bases between. The CDR3 sequence is 11 residues long. In germline, CDR1 is MNHNS, CDR2 SASEGT.

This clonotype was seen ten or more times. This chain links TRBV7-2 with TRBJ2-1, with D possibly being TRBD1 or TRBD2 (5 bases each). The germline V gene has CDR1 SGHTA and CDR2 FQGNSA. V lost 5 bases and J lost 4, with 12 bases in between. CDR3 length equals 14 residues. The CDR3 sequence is CASSPTREYNEQFF. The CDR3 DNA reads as TGTGCCAGCAGCCCGACCAGGGAGTACAATGAGCAGTTCTTC.

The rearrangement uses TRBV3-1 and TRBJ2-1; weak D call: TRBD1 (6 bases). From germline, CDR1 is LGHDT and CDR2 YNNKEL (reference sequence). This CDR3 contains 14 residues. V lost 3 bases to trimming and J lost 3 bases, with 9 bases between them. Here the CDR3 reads CASSHWGHYNEQFF. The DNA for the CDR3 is TGTGCCAGCAGCCACTGGGGGCACTACAATGAGCAGTTCTTC.

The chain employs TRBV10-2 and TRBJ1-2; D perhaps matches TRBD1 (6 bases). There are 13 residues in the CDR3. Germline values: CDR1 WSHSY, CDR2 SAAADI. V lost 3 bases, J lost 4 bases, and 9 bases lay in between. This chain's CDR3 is CASSEQGPYGYTF. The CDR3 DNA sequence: TGCGCCAGCAGTGAACAGGGCCCCTATGGCTACACCTTC.